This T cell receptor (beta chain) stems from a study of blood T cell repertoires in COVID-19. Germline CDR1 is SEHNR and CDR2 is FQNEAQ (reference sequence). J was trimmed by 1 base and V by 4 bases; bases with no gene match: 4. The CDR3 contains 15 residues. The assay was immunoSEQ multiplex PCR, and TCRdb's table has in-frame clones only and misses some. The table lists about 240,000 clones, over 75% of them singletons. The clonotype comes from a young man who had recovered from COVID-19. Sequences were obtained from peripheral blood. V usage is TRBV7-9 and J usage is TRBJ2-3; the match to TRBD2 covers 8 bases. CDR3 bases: TGTGCCAGCAGCTGGCTGCGGGGGGGCACAGATACGCAGTATTTT. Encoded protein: CASSWLRGGTDTQYF.